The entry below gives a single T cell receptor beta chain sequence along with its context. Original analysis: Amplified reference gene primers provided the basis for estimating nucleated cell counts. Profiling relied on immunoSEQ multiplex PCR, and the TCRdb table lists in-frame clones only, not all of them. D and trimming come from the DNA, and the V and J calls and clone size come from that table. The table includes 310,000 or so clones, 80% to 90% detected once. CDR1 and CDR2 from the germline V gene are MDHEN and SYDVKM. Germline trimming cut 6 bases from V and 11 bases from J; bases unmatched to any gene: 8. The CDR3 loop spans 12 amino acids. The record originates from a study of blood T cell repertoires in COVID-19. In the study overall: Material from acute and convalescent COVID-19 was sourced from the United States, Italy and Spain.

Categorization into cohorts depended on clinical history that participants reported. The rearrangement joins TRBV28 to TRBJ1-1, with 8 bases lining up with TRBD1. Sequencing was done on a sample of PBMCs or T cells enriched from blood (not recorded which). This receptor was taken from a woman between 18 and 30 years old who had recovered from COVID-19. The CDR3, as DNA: TGTGCCAGCAGGCCACCGGGACAGGAGGCTTTCTTT. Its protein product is CASRPPGQEAFF.